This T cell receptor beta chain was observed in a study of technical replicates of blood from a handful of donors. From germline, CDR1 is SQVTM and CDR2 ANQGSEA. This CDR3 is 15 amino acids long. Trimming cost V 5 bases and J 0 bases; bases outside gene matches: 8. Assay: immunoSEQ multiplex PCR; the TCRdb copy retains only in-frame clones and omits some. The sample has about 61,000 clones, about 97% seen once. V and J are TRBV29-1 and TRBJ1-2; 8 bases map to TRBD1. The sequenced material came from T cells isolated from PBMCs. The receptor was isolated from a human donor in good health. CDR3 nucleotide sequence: TGCAGCGTTCCCGGGACAGGTCCCTCTAACTATGGCTACACCTTC. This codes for CSVPGTGPSNYGYTF.